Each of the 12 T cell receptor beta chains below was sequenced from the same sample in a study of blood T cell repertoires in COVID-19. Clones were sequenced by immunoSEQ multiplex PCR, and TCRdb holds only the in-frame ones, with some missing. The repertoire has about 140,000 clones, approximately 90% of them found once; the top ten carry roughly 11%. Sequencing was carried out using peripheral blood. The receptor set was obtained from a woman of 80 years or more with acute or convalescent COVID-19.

Here the CDR3 reads CASSLGFGGARNEQFF. CDR3 bases: TGCGCCAGCAGCTTGGGGTTCGGGGGGGCCCGCAATGAGCAGTTCTTC. The rearrangement links TRBV5-1 to TRBJ2-1; TRBD2 agrees at 8 bases. Per the germline V gene, CDR1 is SGHRS and CDR2 is YFSETQ. The CDR3 runs to 16 residues. Unmatched junction bases numbered 8, after V lost 0 bases and J lost 6 bases. Filled out from reference TRBV5-1 and TRBJ2-1, the complete variable domain reads KAGVTQTPRYLIKTRGQQVTLSCSPISGHRSVSWYQQTPGQGLQFLFEYFSETQRNKGNFPGRFSGRQFSNSRSEMNVSTLELGDSALYLCASSLGFGGARNEQFFGPGTRLTVL.

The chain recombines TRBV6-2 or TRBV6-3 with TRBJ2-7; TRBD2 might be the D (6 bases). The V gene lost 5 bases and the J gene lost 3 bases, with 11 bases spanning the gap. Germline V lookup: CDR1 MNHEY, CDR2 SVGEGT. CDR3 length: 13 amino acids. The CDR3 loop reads CASSQGLYYEQYF. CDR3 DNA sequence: TGTGCCAGCAGTCAGGGACTTTACTACGAGCAGTACTTC.

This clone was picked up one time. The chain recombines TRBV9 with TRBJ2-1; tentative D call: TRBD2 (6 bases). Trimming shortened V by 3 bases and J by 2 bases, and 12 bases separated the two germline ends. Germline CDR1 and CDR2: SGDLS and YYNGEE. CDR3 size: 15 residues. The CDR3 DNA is TGTGCCAGCAGCGCAGATAGCGGCCCCTACAATGAGCAGTTCTTC. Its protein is CASSADSGPYNEQFF.

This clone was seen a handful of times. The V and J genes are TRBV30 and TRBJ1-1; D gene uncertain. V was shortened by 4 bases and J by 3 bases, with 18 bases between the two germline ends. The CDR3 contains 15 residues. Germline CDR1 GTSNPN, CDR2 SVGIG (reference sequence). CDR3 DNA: TGTGCCTGGAACTCCCCAGGATGGCAGGACACTGAAGCTTTCTTT. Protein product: CAWNSPGWQDTEAFF.

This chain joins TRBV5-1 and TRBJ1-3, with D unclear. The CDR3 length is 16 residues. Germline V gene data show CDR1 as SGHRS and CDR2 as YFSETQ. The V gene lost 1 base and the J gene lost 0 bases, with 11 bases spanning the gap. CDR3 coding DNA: TGCGCCAGCAGCTTGTTTTGGCAGTCCTCTGGAAACACCATATATTTT. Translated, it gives CASSLFWQSSGNTIYF.

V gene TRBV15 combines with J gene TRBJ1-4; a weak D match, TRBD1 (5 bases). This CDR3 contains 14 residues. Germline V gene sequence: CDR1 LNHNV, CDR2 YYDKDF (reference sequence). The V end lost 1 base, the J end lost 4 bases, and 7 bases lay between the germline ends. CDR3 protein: CATSRGDSNEKLFF. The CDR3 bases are TGTGCCACCAGCAGAGGAGACAGTAATGAAAAACTGTTTTTT.

For the CDR3, the DNA is TGTGCCAGCAGCTCCCAAGGCGGACAGTCCTACGAGCAGTACTTC. Translating gives CASSSQGGQSYEQYF. This chain links TRBV5-4 with TRBJ2-7; a possible D gene is TRBD1 (6 bases). This CDR3 region has 15 residues. Germline CDR1 reads SGHNT; CDR2 reads YYREEE (reference sequence). Trimming cost V 3 bases and J 1 base, with 14 bases left between them. Full variable domain (remainder filled in from reference TRBV5-4 and TRBJ2-7): ETGVTQSPTHLIKTRGQQVTLRCSSQSGHNTVSWYQQALGQGPQFIFQYYREEENGRGNFPPRFSGLQFPNYSSELNVNALELDDSALYLCASSSQGGQSYEQYFGPGTRLTVT.

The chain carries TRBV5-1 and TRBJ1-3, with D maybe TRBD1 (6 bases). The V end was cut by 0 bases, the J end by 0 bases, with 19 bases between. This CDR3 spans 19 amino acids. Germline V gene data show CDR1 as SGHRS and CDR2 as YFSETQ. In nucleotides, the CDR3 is TGCGCCAGCAGCTTGGCTGGGGCGGGCAGGGGCTTCTCTGGAAACACCATATATTTT. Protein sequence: CASSLAGAGRGFSGNTIYF.

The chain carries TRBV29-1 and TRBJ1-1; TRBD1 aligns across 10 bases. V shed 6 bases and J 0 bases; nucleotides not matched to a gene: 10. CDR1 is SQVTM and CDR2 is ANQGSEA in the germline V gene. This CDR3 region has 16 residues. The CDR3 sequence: CSVGGTGDEVNTEAFF. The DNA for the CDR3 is TGCAGCGTCGGAGGGACAGGGGATGAGGTGAACACTGAAGCTTTCTTT.

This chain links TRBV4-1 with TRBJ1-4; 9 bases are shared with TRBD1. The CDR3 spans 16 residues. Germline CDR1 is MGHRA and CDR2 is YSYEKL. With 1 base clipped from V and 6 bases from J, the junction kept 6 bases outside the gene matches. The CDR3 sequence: CASSQGQQGAYEKLFF. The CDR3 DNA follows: TGCGCCAGCAGCCAAGGCCAACAGGGGGCTTATGAAAAACTGTTTTTT.

CDR3 coding DNA: TGTGCCAGCAGCTTATATCTCAAGGAGGACACTGAAGCTTTCTTT. Translation gives CASSLYLKEDTEAFF. V gene TRBV11-3 combines with J gene TRBJ1-1; D gene ambiguous. Looked up from germline, CDR1 is SGHNT and CDR2 is YENEEA. The CDR3 is 15 residues long. V was clipped by 2 bases and J by 3 bases, with 13 bases between them.

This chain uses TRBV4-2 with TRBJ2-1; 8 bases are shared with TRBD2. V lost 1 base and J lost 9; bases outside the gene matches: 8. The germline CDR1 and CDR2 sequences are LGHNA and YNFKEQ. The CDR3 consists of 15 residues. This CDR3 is CASSQAHGGAGEQFF. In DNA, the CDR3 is TGTGCCAGCAGCCAAGCCCACGGGGGGGCTGGTGAGCAGTTCTTC.